The present TCR beta chain was sequenced within a study of T cell responses to AZD1222 COVID-19 vaccine. General observations from the study: With dominance at 160-218 and 743-854, vaccine-associated CD4 TCRs spanned spike. Repertoires were obtained only post-peak T cell response.

The ends lost 5 bases at V and 5 bases at J; junction bases unmatched: 11. The germline gives CDR1 SGHTA, CDR2 FQGNSA. The CDR3 has 15 residues. In regard to this clone: Antigen: not known.

Here immunoSEQ multiplex PCR was the method, and the copy in TCRdb shows in-frame clones only, minus some. The data hold about 170,000 clones, with approximately 90% observed a single time. The source material was peripheral blood, sampled on day 0 of AZD1222 vaccination. The TCR was taken from an adult in good health. The chain employs TRBV7-2 and TRBJ2-5; 7 nucleotides agree with TRBD1. The CDR3 region is CASSPPTGTGETQYF. In DNA form, the CDR3 reads TGTGCCAGCAGCCCTCCGACAGGGACGGGGGAGACCCAGTACTTC.